This T cell receptor beta chain was observed in a study of blood T cell repertoires in COVID-19. The assay was immunoSEQ multiplex PCR, and TCRdb's table has in-frame clones only and misses some. Altogether over 150,000 clones are present, approximately 90% being singletons, with the ten largest covering 0.7% to 0.9%. This CDR3 has 15 amino acids. Germline CDR1 MRHNA, CDR2 SNTAGT. Germline trimming cut 3 bases from V and 4 bases from J; bases unmatched to any gene: 5. The rearrangement uses TRBV6-4 and TRBJ2-1; 8 nucleotides match TRBD1. This TCR was recovered from a woman aged 18-35 years who had recovered from COVID-19. Specimen: peripheral blood. In nucleotides, the CDR3 is TGTGCCAGCAGTGAAGAAACAGGGGGATACAATGAGCAGTTCTTC. It specifies CASSEETGGYNEQFF.